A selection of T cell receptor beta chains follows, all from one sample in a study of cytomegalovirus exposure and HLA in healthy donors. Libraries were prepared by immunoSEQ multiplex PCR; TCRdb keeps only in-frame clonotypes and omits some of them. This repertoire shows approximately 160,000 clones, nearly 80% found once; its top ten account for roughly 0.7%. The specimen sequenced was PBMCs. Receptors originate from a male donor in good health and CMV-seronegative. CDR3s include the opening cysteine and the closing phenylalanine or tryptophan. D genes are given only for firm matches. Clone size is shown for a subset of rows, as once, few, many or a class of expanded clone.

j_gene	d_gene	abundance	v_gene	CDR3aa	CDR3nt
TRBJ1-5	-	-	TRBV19	CASSIWGPNQPQHF	TGTGCCAGTAGTATATGGGGGCCCAATCAGCCCCAGCATTTT
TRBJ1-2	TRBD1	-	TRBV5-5	CASSTTTGEYDGYTF	TGTGCCAGCAGCACGACGACAGGGGAATACGATGGCTACACCTTC
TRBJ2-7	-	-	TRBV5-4	CASSRGSTYEQYF	TGTGCCAGCAGCAGGGGGTCCACCTACGAGCAGTACTTC
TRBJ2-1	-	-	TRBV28	CASSLLGTGREQFF	TGTGCCAGCAGTTTATTGGGCACAGGGCGTGAGCAGTTCTTC
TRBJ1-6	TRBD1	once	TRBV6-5	CASTQSGQKNSPLHF	TGTGCCAGCACCCAATCGGGACAGAAGAATTCACCCCTCCACTTT
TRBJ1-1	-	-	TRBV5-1	CASSLEGGDTEAFF	TGCGCCAGCAGCTTAGAGGGGGGGGACACTGAAGCTTTCTTT
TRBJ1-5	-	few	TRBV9	CASGRYNSNQPQHF	TGTGCCAGCGGTCGGTATAATAGCAATCAGCCCCAGCATTTT
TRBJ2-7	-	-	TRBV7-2	CASSLEILPGLRHEQYF	TGTGCCAGCAGCTTAGAGATCCTCCCCGGACTTAGACACGAGCAGTACTTC
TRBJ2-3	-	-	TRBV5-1	CASSLGGSTDTQYF	TGCGCCAGCAGCTTGGGAGGAAGCACAGATACGCAGTATTTT
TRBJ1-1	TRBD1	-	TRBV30	CAWSVISGGTEAFF	TGTGCCTGGAGTGTAATCTCAGGGGGCACTGAAGCTTTCTTT
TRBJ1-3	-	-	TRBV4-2	CASSSGSSAGGNTIYF	TGTGCCAGCAGCTCAGGCAGCTCGGCGGGCGGAAACACCATATATTTT
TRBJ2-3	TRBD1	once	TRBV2	CASSPTGGPDTQYF	TGTGCCAGCAGCCCCACAGGGGGCCCAGATACGCAGTATTTT
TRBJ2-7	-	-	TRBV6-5	CASRTAVGLHYEQYF	TGTGCCAGCAGAACTGCGGTCGGATTACACTACGAGCAGTACTTC
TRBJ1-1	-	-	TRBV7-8	CASSFFQGSTEAFF	TGTGCCAGCAGCTTTTTTCAGGGATCCACTGAAGCTTTCTTT
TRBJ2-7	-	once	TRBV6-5	CASRGALFYEQYF	TGTGCCAGCAGAGGGGCATTATTCTACGAGCAGTACTTC
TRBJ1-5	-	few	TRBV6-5	CASSPTDRNNQPQHF	TGTGCCAGCAGTCCCACGGACAGAAACAATCAGCCCCAGCATTTT